The present entry profiles one TCR beta chain with its context. The data were obtained in a study of T cell changes during pregnancy in multiple sclerosis. V shed 0 bases, J shed 5 bases, and the junction held 8 bases outside the gene matches. Germline V gives CDR1 SGHNT, CDR2 YYREEE (reference sequence). The CDR3 sequence is 16 residues long. The table came from immunoSEQ multiplex PCR; TCRdb's copy has only in-frame clones and leaves some out. The sample carries about 70,000 clones, approximately 94% recorded once. Sequenced material: peripheral blood, taken in the third trimester of pregnancy. The receptor was derived from a female donor with multiple sclerosis, enrolled in a pregnancy study. V usage is TRBV5-4 and J usage is TRBJ2-5; TRBD2 matches at 9 bases. In nucleotides, the CDR3 is TGTGCCAGCAGCTTGGCGGGGCGGGGGGGGTTTGAGACCCAGTACTTC. Translating gives CASSLAGRGGFETQYF.